The source of this TCR beta chain is a study of blood T cell repertoires in COVID-19. This CDR3 is 22 amino acids long. CDR1 is SGHRS and CDR2 is YFSETQ in the germline V gene. The V and J ends lost 1 base and 8 bases, in that order; junction bases with no gene match: 26. Original processing notes: Amplification with reference gene primers provided the estimates of nucleated cell counts. Sequencing was performed with immunoSEQ multiplex PCR; in TCRdb, only in-frame clones are kept and a portion is missing. The V and J calls and the clone size are those of that table, but D and trimming were determined from the DNA. The profile shows 70,000 to 100,000 clones, approximately 86% of them singletons.

The TCR sequence derives from an elderly man with active or convalescent COVID-19. Sequenced sample: peripheral blood. J is TRBJ2-1 and V is TRBV5-1, with 11 bases aligning to TRBD2. The CDR3 reads CASSLKLREGYFGSGRAHEQFF. The CDR3, as DNA: TGCGCCAGCAGCTTGAAGTTGAGGGAGGGTTATTTTGGTAGCGGGAGGGCCCATGAGCAGTTCTTC.